These 19 T cell receptor beta chains share one sample of origin, sequenced in a study of CD8 T cells in Susac syndrome (dated by TCRdb to the late 2010s). Libraries were made using the immunoSEQ multiplex PCR assay. RNA was extracted using the RNeasy kit, and roughly 0.45 to 1 ug of the RNA was reverse transcribed with random hexamers. TCRdb reprocessing: public reads trimmed at Q25 with fastp, clones called with MiXCR, in-frame beta chains kept. CDR3 protein sequences are deduplicated, and each keeps its most common genes and DNA. The sample includes roughly 200,000 distinct CDR3 sequences, with roughly 90% observed a single time. The top ten clonotypes cover 0.087% of the sample. Input material: CD4+ T cells from PBMCs. The receptors derive from a human donor with Susac syndrome.

V is TRBV3-1 and J is TRBJ2-2; D not certain. The CDR3 has 15 residues. In germline, CDR1 is LGHDT, CDR2 YNNKEL (reference sequence). Trimming left V 7 bases short and J 7 bases short, with 19 bases between. CDR3 sequence (DNA): TGTGCCAGCAACTCGAACGGCGGAGCAGGCGGGGAGCTGTTTTTT. Amino acid sequence: CASNSNGGAGGELFF.

This chain links TRBV3-1 with TRBJ2-1; TRBD2 matches 11 bases. The length of the CDR3 is 20 residues. Losses at the gene ends were 4 bases for V and 0 bases for J; bases not matched to a gene: 14. Germline assignment: CDR1 LGHDT and CDR2 YNNKEL (reference sequence). CDR3 amino acids: CASSPTPGLAAWGSYNEQFF. The CDR3 DNA sequence: TGTGCCAGCAGCCCCACCCCGGGACTAGCGGCCTGGGGCTCCTACAATGAGCAGTTCTTC.

The sample holds a few counts of this clonotype. The chain combines TRBV25-1 with TRBJ2-7; 10 bases line up with TRBD2. V lost 2 bases, J lost 2 bases, and 3 bases stayed unmatched. CDR1 is MGHDK and CDR2 is SYGVNS in the germline V gene. The CDR3 sequence is 15 residues long. CDR3 in amino acids: CASSETSGTTYEQYF. The CDR3 nucleotides are TGTGCCAGCAGTGAAACTAGCGGGACCACCTACGAGCAGTACTTC.

This clonotype was recorded once. This chain links TRBV19 with TRBJ2-1, with 8 bases fitting TRBD2. The V and J ends lost 5 bases and 5 bases, in that order; junction bases with no gene match: 8. CDR1 LNHDA and CDR2 SQIVND come from the germline V gene (reference sequence). The CDR3 totals 15 residues. The CDR3 protein is CASSSIAGTNNEQFF. The CDR3 DNA sequence: TGTGCCAGTAGTTCAATAGCGGGAACGAACAATGAGCAGTTCTTC.

The rearrangement uses TRBV12-3 or TRBV12-4 and TRBJ1-2; D unresolved. The germline V and J ends were trimmed by 1 base and 3 bases, with 12 bases remaining between them. The CDR3 contains 15 residues. The CDR3 bases are TGTGCCAGCAGTTTAGTAGGTGAAAACGACTATGGCTACACCTTC. Its protein is CASSLVGENDYGYTF.

This clonotype has just one count. The V and J genes are TRBV12-3 or TRBV12-4 and TRBJ1-2; D unclear. Deletions cut 1 base from V and 7 bases from J, with 10 bases between. The CDR3 length is 13 residues. As DNA, the CDR3 is TGTGCCAGCAGTTTAGAGGCGGGTACTGGCTACACCTTC. Translation gives CASSLEAGTGYTF.

The rearrangement uses TRBV20-1 and TRBJ1-1; D not resolved. The CDR3 runs 14 residues. The V gene's germline CDR1 is DFQATT and CDR2 SNEGSKA (reference sequence). V was shortened by 5 bases and J by 4 bases, with 17 bases between the two germline ends. CDR3 in DNA: TGCAGTGCTTTTACACCCTTAGTCGGCACTGAAGCTTTCTTT. This sequence encodes CSAFTPLVGTEAFF.

The chain recombines TRBV20-1 with TRBJ1-2; D is perhaps TRBD1 (5 bases). Germline lookup yields CDR1 DFQATT and CDR2 SNEGSKA (reference sequence). CDR3 length equals 13 residues. The V end lost 5 bases, the J end lost 6 bases, and 16 bases lay between the germline ends. Here the CDR3 reads CSAGRGVINGYTF. CDR3 nucleotides: TGCAGTGCTGGGAGAGGGGTCATCAATGGCTACACCTTC.

Comment on this clonotype: Mismatch with germline at one junction end may stem from a read error. The genes are TRBV7-8 and TRBJ2-1; TRBD2 aligns across 7 bases. The length of the CDR3 is 15 residues. Per the germline V gene, CDR1 is SGHVS and CDR2 is FQNEAQ. The CDR3 coding sequence is TGTGCCAGCAGCCTAGCGGAGGGCCTCTACAATGAGCAGTTCTTC. This gives the protein CASSLAEGLYNEQFF.

The chain uses TRBV5-1 and TRBJ2-1; 9 nucleotides match TRBD2. CDR3 length equals 13 residues. With V trimmed by 4 bases and J by 7 bases, 3 bases remained unmatched. Germline V gene lookup returns CDR1 SGHRS and CDR2 YFSETQ. The CDR3 here is CASSRGLANEQFF. DNA for the CDR3: TGCGCCAGCAGCAGGGGACTAGCTAATGAGCAGTTCTTC.

The V gene is TRBV25-1, the J gene TRBJ1-5; TRBD1 agrees at 10 bases. The CDR3 has 16 amino acids. The V gene end was trimmed by 5 bases and the J gene end by 4 bases; junction bases not matched to a gene: 8. Per germline, CDR1 MGHDK and CDR2 SYGVNS. The CDR3 spells CASSPTRTGGNQPQHF. As DNA, the CDR3 is TGTGCCAGCAGTCCAACCCGGACAGGGGGAAATCAGCCCCAGCATTTT.

The chain has TRBV7-8 and TRBJ2-7, with D uncertain. This CDR3 has 12 residues. The V end was cut by 0 bases, the J end by 7 bases, with 7 bases between. The germline V gene encodes CDR1 SGHVS and CDR2 FQNEAQ. The CDR3 bases are TGTGCCAGCAGCTTAGCCCCGGCGGAGCAGTACTTC. This translates into CASSLAPAEQYF.

This clonotype was found once. The J gene is TRBJ2-7, the V gene TRBV20-1; 7 nucleotides align to TRBD1. V was clipped by 3 bases and J by 1 base; unmatched bases: 6. The length of the CDR3 is 14 residues. The germline gives CDR1 DFQATT, CDR2 SNEGSKA (reference sequence). The CDR3 DNA follows: TGCAGTGCTAGGGGGACAGTAGCTTCCTACGAGCAGTACTTC. Translated: CSARGTVASYEQYF.

The rearrangement joins TRBV7-6 to TRBJ2-1; D is ambiguous. V was clipped by 5 bases and J by 10 bases, with 21 bases between them. The CDR3 totals 15 residues. CDR1 is SGHVS and CDR2 is FNYEAQ in the germline V gene. CDR3 DNA: TGTGCCAGCAGCCGGATATCTACCGACCTCGGCGAGCAGTTCTTC. Translating it yields CASSRISTDLGEQFF.

The chain recombines TRBV3-1 with TRBJ1-2; D uncertain. The CDR3 consists of 12 residues. Looked up from germline, CDR1 is LGHDT and CDR2 is YNNKEL (reference sequence). V lost 4 bases to trimming and J lost 10 bases, with 13 bases between them. CDR3 DNA sequence: TGTGCCAGCAGCCGCTCCGAATCCAACTACACCTTC. Amino acids: CASSRSESNYTF.

This chain joins TRBV7-9 and TRBJ1-1; D is unclear. V gave up 0 bases and J gave up 13 bases, with 6 bases separating them. This CDR3 is 10 amino acids long. CDR1 SEHNR and CDR2 FQNEAQ come from the germline V gene (reference sequence). DNA of the CDR3: TGTGCCAGCAGCTTAGCGAAGGTTTTCTTT. Translation: CASSLAKVFF. Using reference TRBV7-9 and TRBJ1-1 for the parts outside the CDR3, the full variable domain is DTGVSQNPRHKITKRGQNVTFRCDPISEHNRLYWYRQTLGQGPEFLTYFQNEAQLEKSRLLSDRFSAERPKGSFSTLEIQRTEQGDSAMYLCASSLAKVFFGQGTRLTVV.

The chain uses TRBV5-1 and TRBJ2-7; D may correspond to TRBD1 or TRBD2 (6 bases each). V was pared by 0 bases and J by 3 bases, with 10 bases between. CDR1 is SGHRS, CDR2 YFSETQ, per germline. CDR3 length: 14 amino acids. CDR3 sequence: CASSLAGANYEQYF. The DNA of the CDR3 is TGCGCCAGCAGCTTGGCGGGGGCAAACTACGAGCAGTACTTC.

V gene TRBV5-6 combines with J gene TRBJ2-3; no reliable D call. The germline V and J ends were trimmed by 1 base and 0 bases, with 12 bases remaining between them. The germline CDR1 and CDR2 sequences are SGHDT and YYEEEE. The CDR3 is 16 amino acids. CDR3 nucleotides: TGTGCCAGCAGCTTGCTCTCTTTGCGGAGCACAGATACGCAGTATTTT. Translated: CASSLLSLRSTDTQYF.

The chain uses TRBV7-8 and TRBJ2-7, with D perhaps TRBD2 (5 bases). The CDR3 runs 16 residues. Germline CDR1 SGHVS, CDR2 FQNEAQ. V was clipped by 5 bases and J by 0 bases, with 17 bases between them. CDR3 bases: TGTGCCAGCAGCCATAGTGGGCGGAGGAGCTCCTACGAGCAGTACTTC. Its translation is CASSHSGRRSSYEQYF.